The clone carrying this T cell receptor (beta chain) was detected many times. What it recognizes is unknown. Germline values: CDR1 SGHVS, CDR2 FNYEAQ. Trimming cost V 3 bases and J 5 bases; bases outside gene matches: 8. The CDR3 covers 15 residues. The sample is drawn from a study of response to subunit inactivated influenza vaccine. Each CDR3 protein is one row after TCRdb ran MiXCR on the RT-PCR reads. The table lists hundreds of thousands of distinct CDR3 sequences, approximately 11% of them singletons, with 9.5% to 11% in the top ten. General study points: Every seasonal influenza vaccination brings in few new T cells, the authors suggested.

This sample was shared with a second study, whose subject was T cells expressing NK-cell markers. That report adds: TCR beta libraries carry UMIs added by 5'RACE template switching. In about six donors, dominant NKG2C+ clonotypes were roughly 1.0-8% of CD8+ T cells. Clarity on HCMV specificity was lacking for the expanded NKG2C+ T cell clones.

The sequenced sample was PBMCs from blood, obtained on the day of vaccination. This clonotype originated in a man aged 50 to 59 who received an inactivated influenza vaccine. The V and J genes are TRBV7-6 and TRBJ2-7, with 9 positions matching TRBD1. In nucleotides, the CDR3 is TGTGCCAGCAGCTTTATGGGACAGGGCCCCAACGAGCAGTACTTC. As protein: CASSFMGQGPNEQYF.